Included here is one T cell receptor (beta chain) sequence, with context. CDR3 size: 15 residues. CDR1 is LNHDA and CDR2 is SQIVND in the germline V gene (reference sequence). V lost 7 bases and J lost 0, with 10 bases in between. This sample was taken from a study of OX40 agonist ivuxolimab in advanced cancers. Study-level information: One patient with hepatocellular carcinoma and two with cutaneous melanoma, three in all, had partial responses.

Only in-frame clones appear in the TCRdb table, and some are missing; sequencing was by immunoSEQ multiplex PCR. The sample shows 50,000 to 70,000 clones, around 90% of them seen only once. Autoimmune disease history or systemic immunosuppression barred patients. This specimen was CD4+ or CD8+ T cells sorted from blood, taken in a trial of the OX40 agonist ivuxolimab. The V call is TRBV19, the J call TRBJ2-6; no firm D call. This receptor was taken from an adult with an advanced solid tumor such as melanoma, head and neck, liver or kidney cancer. The CDR3 DNA sequence: TGTGCCAGTACCCCGCAGAGCTCTGGGGCCAACGTCCTGACTTTC. Protein sequence: CASTPQSSGANVLTF.